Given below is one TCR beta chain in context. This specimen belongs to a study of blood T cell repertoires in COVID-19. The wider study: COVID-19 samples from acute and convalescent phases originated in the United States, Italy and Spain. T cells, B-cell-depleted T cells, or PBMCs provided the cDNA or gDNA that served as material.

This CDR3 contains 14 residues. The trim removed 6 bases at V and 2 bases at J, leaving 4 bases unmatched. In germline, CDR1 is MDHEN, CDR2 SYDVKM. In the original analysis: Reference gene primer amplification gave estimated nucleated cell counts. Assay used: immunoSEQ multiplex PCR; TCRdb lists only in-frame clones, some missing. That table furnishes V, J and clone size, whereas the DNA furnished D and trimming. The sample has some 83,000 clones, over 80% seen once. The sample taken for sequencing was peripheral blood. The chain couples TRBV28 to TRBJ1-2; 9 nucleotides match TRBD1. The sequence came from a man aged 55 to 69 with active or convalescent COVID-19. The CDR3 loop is CASRGGQGNYGYTF. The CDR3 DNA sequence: TGTGCCAGCAGGGGGGGACAGGGAAACTATGGCTACACCTTC.